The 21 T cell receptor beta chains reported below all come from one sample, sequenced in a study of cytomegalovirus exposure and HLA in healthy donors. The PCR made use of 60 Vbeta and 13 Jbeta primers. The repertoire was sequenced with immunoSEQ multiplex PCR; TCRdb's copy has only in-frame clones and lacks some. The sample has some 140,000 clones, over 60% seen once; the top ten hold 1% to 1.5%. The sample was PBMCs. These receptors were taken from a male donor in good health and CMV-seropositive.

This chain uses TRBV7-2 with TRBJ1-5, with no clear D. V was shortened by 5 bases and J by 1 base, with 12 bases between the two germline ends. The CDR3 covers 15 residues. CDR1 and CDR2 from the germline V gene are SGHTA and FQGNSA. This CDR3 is CASSQAHGSNQPQHF. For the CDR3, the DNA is TGTGCCAGCAGCCAAGCTCACGGGAGCAATCAGCCCCAGCATTTT.

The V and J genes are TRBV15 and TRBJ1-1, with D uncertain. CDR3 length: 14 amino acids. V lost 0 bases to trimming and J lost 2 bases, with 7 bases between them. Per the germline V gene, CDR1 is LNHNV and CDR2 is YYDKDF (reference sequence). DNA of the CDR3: TGTGCCACCAGCAGAGAATCGGTAAACACTGAAGCTTTCTTT. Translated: CATSRESVNTEAFF.

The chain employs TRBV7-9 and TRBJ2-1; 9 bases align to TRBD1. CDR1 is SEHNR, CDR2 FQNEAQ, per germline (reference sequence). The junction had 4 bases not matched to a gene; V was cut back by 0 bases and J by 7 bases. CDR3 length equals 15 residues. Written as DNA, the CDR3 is TGTGCCAGCAGCTTAGCACAGGGGGCTCGGAATGAGCAGTTCTTC. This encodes CASSLAQGARNEQFF. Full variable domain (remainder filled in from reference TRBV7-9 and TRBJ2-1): DTGVSQNPRHKITKRGQNVTFRCDPISEHNRLYWYRQTLGQGPEFLTYFQNEAQLEKSRLLSDRFSAERPKGSFSTLEIQRTEQGDSAMYLCASSLAQGARNEQFFGPGTRLTVL.

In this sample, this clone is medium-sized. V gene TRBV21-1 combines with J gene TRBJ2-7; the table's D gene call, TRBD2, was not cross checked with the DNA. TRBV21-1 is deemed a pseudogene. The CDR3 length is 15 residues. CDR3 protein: CASSPSLGGSYEQYF. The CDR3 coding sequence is TGTGCCAGCAGCCCCTCCCTTGGGGGGTCCTACGAGCAGTACTTC.

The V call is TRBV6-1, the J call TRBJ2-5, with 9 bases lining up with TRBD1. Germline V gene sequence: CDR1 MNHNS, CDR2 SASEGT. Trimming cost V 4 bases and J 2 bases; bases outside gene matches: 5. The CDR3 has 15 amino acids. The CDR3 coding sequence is TGTGCCAGCAGTGTGGGGACAGGGTGGCAAGAGACCCAGTACTTC. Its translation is CASSVGTGWQETQYF.

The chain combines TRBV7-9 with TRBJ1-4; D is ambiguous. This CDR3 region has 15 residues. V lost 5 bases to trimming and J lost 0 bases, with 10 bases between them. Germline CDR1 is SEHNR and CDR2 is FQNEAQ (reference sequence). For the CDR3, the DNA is TGTGCCAGCAGCACCCGACGGGCAACTAATGAAAAACTGTTTTTT. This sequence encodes CASSTRRATNEKLFF. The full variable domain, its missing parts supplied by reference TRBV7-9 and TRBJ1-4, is DTGVSQNPRHKITKRGQNVTFRCDPISEHNRLYWYRQTLGQGPEFLTYFQNEAQLEKSRLLSDRFSAERPKGSFSTLEIQRTEQGDSAMYLCASSTRRATNEKLFFGSGTQLSVL.

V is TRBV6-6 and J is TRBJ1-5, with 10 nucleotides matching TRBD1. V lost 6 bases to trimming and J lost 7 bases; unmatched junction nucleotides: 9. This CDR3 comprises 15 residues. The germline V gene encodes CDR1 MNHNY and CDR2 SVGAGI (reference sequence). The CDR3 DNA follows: TGTGCCAGCAGCCTTGGGACAGGGGTCGGCCAGCCCCAGCATTTT. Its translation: CASSLGTGVGQPQHF.

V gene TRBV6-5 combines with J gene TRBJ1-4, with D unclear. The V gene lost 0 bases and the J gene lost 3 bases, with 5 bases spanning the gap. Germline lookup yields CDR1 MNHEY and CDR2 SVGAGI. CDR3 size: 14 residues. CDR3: CASSYSQANEKLFF. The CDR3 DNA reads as TGTGCCAGCAGTTACTCCCAGGCTAATGAAAAACTGTTTTTT.

The CDR3 protein is CASSSGSVRNEQFF. CDR3 coding DNA: TGTGCCAGTTCTAGCGGGAGCGTCCGAAATGAGCAGTTCTTC. V is TRBV19 and J is TRBJ2-1, with TRBD2 matching over 10 bases. V was pared by 8 bases and J by 7 bases, with 8 bases of the junction left unmatched. The CDR3 has 14 amino acids. The germline CDR1 and CDR2 sequences are LNHDA and SQIVND (reference sequence). Full variable domain (rest looked up from reference TRBV19 and TRBJ2-1): DGGITQSPKYLFRKEGQNVTLSCEQNLNHDAMYWYRQDPGQGLRLIYYSQIVNDFQKGDIAEGYSVSREKKESFPLTVTSAQKNPTAFYLCASSSGSVRNEQFFGPGTRLTVL.

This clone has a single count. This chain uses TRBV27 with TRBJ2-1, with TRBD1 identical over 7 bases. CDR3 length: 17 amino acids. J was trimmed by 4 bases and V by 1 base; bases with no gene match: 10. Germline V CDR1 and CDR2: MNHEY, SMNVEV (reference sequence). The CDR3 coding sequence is TGTGCCAGCAGTTTATGGCCGAGACAGGGCCTATACAATGAGCAGTTCTTC. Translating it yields CASSLWPRQGLYNEQFF.

The CDR3 region is CASSPKPDRGRAVEQYF. The DNA of the CDR3 is TGTGCCAGCTCACCTAAGCCGGACAGGGGACGGGCTGTGGAGCAGTACTTC. The rearrangement uses TRBV18 and TRBJ2-7; TRBD1 agrees at 9 bases. The germline V gene encodes CDR1 KGHSH and CDR2 LQKENI. With 3 bases clipped from V and 7 bases from J, the junction kept 16 bases outside the gene matches. The CDR3 extends over 17 amino acids. The whole variable domain, filled in from reference TRBV18 and TRBJ2-7, reads NAGVMQNPRHLVRRRGQEARLRCSPMKGHSHVYWYRQLPEEGLKFMVYLQKENIIDESGMPKERFSAEFPKEGPSILRIQQVVRGDSAAYFCASSPKPDRGRAVEQYFGPGTRLTVT.

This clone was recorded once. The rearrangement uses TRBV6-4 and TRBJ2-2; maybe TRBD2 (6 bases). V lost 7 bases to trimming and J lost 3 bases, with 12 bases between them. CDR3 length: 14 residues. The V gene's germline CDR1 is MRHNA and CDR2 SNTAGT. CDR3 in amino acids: CASKPGLDTGELFF. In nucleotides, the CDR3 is TGTGCCAGCAAGCCGGGACTCGACACCGGGGAGCTGTTTTTT.

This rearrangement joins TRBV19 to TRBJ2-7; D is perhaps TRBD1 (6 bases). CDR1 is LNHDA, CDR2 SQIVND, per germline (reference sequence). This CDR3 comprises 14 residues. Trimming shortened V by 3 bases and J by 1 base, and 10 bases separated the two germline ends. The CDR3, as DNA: TGTGCCAGTAGTATGGACAGTCTTTCCTACGAGCAGTACTTC. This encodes CASSMDSLSYEQYF.

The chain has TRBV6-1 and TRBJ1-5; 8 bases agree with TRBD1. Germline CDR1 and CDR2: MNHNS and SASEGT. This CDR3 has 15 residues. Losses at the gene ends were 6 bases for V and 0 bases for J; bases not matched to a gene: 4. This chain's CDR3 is CASRVTGDSNQPQHF. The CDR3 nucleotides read TGTGCCAGCAGAGTGACAGGGGATAGCAATCAGCCCCAGCATTTT.

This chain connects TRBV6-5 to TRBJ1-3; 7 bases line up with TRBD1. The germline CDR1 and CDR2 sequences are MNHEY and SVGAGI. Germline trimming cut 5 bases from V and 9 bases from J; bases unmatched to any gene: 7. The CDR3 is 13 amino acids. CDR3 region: CASSLGQATTIYF. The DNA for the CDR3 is TGTGCCAGCAGTCTAGGACAGGCTACCACCATATATTTT.

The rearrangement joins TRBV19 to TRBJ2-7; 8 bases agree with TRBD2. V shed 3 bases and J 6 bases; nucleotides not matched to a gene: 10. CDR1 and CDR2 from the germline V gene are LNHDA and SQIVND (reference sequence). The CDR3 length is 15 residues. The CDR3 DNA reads TGTGCCAGTAGTATCGGGACTAGGACCCAGGGCGAGCAGTACTTC. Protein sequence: CASSIGTRTQGEQYF.

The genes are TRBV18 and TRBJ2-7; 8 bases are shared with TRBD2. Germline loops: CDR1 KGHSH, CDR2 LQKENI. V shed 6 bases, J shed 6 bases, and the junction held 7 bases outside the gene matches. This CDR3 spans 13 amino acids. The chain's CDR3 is CASSPTGGGEQYF. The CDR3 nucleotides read TGTGCCAGCTCCCCGACGGGGGGGGGCGAGCAGTACTTC.

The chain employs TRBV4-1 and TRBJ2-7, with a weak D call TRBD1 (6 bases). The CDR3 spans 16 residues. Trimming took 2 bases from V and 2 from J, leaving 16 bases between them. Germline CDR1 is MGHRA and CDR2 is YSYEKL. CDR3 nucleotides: TGCGCCAGCAGCCAACTACAGGGACGGAGAACCTACGAGCAGTACTTC. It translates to CASSQLQGRRTYEQYF.

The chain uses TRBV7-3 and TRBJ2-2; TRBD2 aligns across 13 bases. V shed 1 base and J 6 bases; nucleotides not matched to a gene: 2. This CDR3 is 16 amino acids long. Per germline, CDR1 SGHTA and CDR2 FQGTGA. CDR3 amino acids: CASSLSGLAGAGELFF. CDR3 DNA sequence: TGTGCCAGCAGCTTAAGCGGACTAGCGGGAGCCGGGGAGCTGTTTTTT. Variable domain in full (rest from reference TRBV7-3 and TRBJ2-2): GAGVSQTPSNKVTEKGKYVELRCDPISGHTALYWYRQSLGQGPEFLIYFQGTGAADDSGLPNDRFFAVRPEGSVSTLKIQRTERGDSAVYLCASSLSGLAGAGELFFGEGSRLTVL.

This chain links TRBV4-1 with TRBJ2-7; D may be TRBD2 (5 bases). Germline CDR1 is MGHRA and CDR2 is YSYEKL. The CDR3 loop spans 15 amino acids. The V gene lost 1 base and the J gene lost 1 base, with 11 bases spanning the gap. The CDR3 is CASSQATGVSYEQYF. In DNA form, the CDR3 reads TGCGCCAGCAGCCAAGCCACCGGGGTGTCCTACGAGCAGTACTTC.

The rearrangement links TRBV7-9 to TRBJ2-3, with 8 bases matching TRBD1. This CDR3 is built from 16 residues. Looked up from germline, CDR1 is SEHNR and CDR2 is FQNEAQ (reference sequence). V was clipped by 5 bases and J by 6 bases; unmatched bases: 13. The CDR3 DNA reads TGTGCCAGCAGCGATCGGACAGGGACGATCTTGGATACGCAGTATTTT. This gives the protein CASSDRTGTILDTQYF.